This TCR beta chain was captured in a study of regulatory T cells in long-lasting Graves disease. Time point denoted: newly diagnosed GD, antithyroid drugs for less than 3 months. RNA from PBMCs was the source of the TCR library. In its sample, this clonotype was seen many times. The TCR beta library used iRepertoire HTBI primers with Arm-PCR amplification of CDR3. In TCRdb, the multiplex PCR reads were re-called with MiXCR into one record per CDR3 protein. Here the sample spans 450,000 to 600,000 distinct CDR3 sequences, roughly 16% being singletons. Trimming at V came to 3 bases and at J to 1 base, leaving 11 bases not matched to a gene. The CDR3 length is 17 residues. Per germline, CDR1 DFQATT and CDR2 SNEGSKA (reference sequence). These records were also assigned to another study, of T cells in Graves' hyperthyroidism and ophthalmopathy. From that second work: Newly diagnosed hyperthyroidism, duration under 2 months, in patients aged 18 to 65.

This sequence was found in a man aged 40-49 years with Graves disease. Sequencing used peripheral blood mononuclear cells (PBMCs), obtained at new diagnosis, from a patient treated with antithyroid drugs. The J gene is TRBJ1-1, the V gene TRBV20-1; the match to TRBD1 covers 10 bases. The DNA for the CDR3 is TGCAGTGCTAGCGGCACTTCCCGACAGGGGGCGAACACTGAAGCTTTCTTT. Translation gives CSASGTSRQGANTEAFF.